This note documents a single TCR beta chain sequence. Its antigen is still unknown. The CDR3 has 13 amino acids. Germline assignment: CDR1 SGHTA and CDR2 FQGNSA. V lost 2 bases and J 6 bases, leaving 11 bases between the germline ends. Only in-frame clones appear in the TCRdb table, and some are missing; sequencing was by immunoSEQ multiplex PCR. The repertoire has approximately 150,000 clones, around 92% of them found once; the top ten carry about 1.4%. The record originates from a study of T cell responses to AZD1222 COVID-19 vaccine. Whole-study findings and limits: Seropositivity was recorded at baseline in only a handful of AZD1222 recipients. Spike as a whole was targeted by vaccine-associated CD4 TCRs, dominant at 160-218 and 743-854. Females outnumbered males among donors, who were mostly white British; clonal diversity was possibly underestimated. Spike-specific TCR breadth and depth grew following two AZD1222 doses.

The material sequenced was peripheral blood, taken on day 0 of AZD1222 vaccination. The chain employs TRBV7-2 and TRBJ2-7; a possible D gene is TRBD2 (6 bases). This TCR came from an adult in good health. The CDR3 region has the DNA TGTGCCAGCAGCTTAAAAGGAGGGGCCGAGCAGTACTTC. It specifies CASSLKGGAEQYF.